This T cell receptor (beta chain) was recovered during a study of blood T cell repertoires in COVID-19 (dated by TCRdb to about 2020). Describing the broader study: Samples covering the acute and convalescent phases of COVID-19 were provided by collaborators in the United States, Italy and Spain. The material from the prospective study consisted of cDNA or gDNA derived from T cells, B-cell-depleted T cells, or PBMCs. Subjects who had been exposed to COVID-19, were actively infected with it, or had recovered from it provided the deeply sampled blood TCRbeta repertoires that made up the dataset. The repertoires were made available in a free public database intended to serve as a resource for research on the immune response to SARS-CoV-2. Samples came from the ongoing ImmuneRACE study (first 160 participants) plus 1,254 subjects from 6 global collaborators. Sample metadata almost always included a de-identified subject ID, COVID-19 status, age in years and sex. Where available, HLA class I and class II types were taken from metadata supplied by the sample provider and were not determined by assay-based typing. What the research found in general, with its limitations: How much clinical and demographic metadata was included differed by source and by participant, and the metadata was provided uncurated.

For this clone: There is no known antigen for this receptor. It has no much larger one-base neighbor in the sample; base qualities were not kept. Within the sample, other DNA sequences also encode this same CDR3.

Each collaborating institution followed its own protocols to collect whole blood in K2EDTA tubes. For TCRbeta analysis, collaborator samples were shipped as frozen whole blood, as isolated PBMCs, or as DNA extracted from either sample type. TCRbeta CDR3 regions were amplified from genomic DNA by means of the immunoSEQ Assay, a bias-controlled multiplex PCR. In the authors' own workflow: Nucleated cell counts per sample were estimated from amplification of reference gene primers within the assay. To quantify the absolute abundance of each unique TCRbeta CDR3 rearrangement, sequence reads were collapsed and filtered. For each sample, productive Simpson clonality was calculated as the square root of Simpson's diversity index over productive rearrangements. Entries here come from immuneACCESS through TCRdb and include only in-frame sequences with V and J called. Some clones fail to appear in such tables; in the studies checked, an unresolved V gene covers under half of the shortfall, and the cause of the remainder is unknown. That table furnishes V, J and clone size, whereas the DNA furnished D and trimming. Present in this sample are approximately 100,000 clones, about 85% of which were seen just once. The ten largest clones take up around 2% of the sample.

Ends trimmed: V by 6 bases, J by 2 bases; bases unmatched to a gene: 1. Taken from cysteine to phenylalanine, the CDR3 has 13 residues. Only CDR3 DNA remains: 39 bases, in frame from the first base. The sequencing input was peripheral blood. Recombination connected TRBV12-3 or TRBV12-4 to TRBJ1-5, and TRBD1 aligns with 7 junction nucleotides. This receptor was obtained from a woman aged 65 to 85 with active or convalescent COVID-19. CDR3 loop: CASRGTGNQPQHF. The DNA reads as follows: TGTGCCAGCAGGGGGACAGGCAATCAGCCCCAGCATTTT.